Described below is a single TCR beta chain sequence and its context. Between the trimmed V and J ends, which lost 4 bases and 2 bases, there was a span of 6 bases. The V gene's germline CDR1 is SGHAT and CDR2 FQNNGV. The length of the CDR3 is 13 residues. Under the authors' procedure: Amplification of reference gene primers provided the estimated nucleated cell counts. This table comes from immunoSEQ multiplex PCR, and its TCRdb copy is limited to in-frame clones, with some not included. V, J and clone size are taken as reported in that table, and D and trimming were inferred from the DNA itself. This sample yields some 110,000 clones, of which approximately 89% are seen a single time; 4% to 5.5% belongs to the top ten. The sample comes from a study of blood T cell repertoires in COVID-19. At the level of the study: Samples came from the United States, Italy and Spain, spanning acute and convalescent COVID-19. From T cells, B-cell-depleted T cells, or PBMCs came the material, which was cDNA or gDNA.

This chain links TRBV11-2 with TRBJ1-3; D is uncertain. The clonotype comes from a man aged 40-49 years with acute or convalescent COVID-19. Material for sequencing was peripheral blood. CDR3 nucleotides: TGTGCCAGCAGCTCCCCTCCTGGAAACACCATATATTTT. Protein: CASSSPPGNTIYF.